This T cell receptor beta chain was recorded in a study of blood T cell repertoires in COVID-19. Study as a whole: Both acute and convalescent COVID-19 samples were obtained from the United States, Italy and Spain.

Original handling: For nucleated cells, counts were estimated from reference gene primer amplification. Generated by immunoSEQ multiplex PCR, the TCRdb table keeps only in-frame clones and is missing some. V and J calls and clone size come straight from that table; D and trimming were deduced from the DNA. The sample has some 16,000 clones, approximately 88% seen once; the top ten hold approximately 12%. This clone was observed a single time. The sequencing sample was made of peripheral blood. The origin of this receptor is a human donor in a cohort sampled during active COVID-19.

The CDR3, as DNA: TGTGCCAGCAGCTTAGATACAGGGGGCTACGAGCAGTACTTC. Protein: CASSLDTGGYEQYF. This chain connects TRBV11-3 to TRBJ2-7; 8 bases fit TRBD1. The CDR3 totals 14 residues. The germline CDR1 and CDR2 sequences are SGHNT and YENEEA. V lost 0 bases and J lost 3; bases outside the gene matches: 1.